A single sample gave rise to the 9 T cell receptor beta chains below, sequenced in a study of cytotoxic CD8 clonotypes in ibrutinib-treated CLL. The assay was immunoSEQ multiplex PCR, and TCRdb's table has in-frame clones only and misses some. The sample gives more than 50,000 clones, roughly 59% of which show up once; roughly 14% is in the top ten. The sample consisted of PBMCs, taken after 12 months of ibrutinib treatment. These receptors all stem from a human donor with chronic lymphocytic leukemia.

This clone has only a few counts. The chain carries TRBV5-1 and TRBJ1-6, with TRBD1 matching 7 bases. CDR3 length equals 15 residues. The junction had 6 bases not matched to a gene; V was cut back by 0 bases and J by 9 bases. Germline V lookup: CDR1 SGHRS, CDR2 YFSETQ. In DNA, the CDR3 is TGCGCCAGCAGCTTGGCCCTTCAGGGGGGTTCACCCCTCCACTTT. As protein: CASSLALQGGSPLHF.

This clone was picked up a small number of times. In DNA form, the CDR3 reads TGTGCCAGCAGCCCAGTTGGGACCCACGAGCAGTACTTC. Protein product: CASSPVGTHEQYF. The chain has TRBV28 and TRBJ2-7; D possibly matches TRBD1 or TRBD2 (5 bases each). The CDR3 sequence is 13 residues long. Germline V lookup: CDR1 MDHEN, CDR2 SYDVKM. Deletions cut 6 bases from V and 5 bases from J, with 14 bases between.

The chain carries TRBV5-1 and TRBJ2-1, with 8 bases identical to TRBD2. The germline CDR1 and CDR2 sequences are SGHRS and YFSETQ. The CDR3 is made up of 16 amino acids. J lost 6 bases, V lost 0 bases, and 8 bases had no gene match. The CDR3 region is CASSLESGGPLNEQFF. The CDR3 region has the DNA TGCGCCAGCAGCTTGGAGTCGGGAGGGCCCCTCAATGAGCAGTTCTTC.

J is TRBJ2-3 and V is TRBV11-2; no firm D call. The germline CDR1 and CDR2 sequences are SGHAT and FQNNGV. The V end was cut by 3 bases, the J end by 1 base, with 5 bases between. This CDR3 contains 13 residues. CDR3 protein: CASSFLRTDTQYF. DNA for the CDR3: TGTGCCAGCAGCTTCCTTCGCACAGATACGCAGTATTTT. Variable domain in full (rest from reference TRBV11-2 and TRBJ2-3): EAGVAQSPRYKIIEKRQSVAFWCNPISGHATLYWYQQILGQGPKLLIQFQNNGVVDDSQLPKDRFSAERLKGVDSTLKIQPAKLEDSAVYLCASSFLRTDTQYFGPGTRLTVL.

This chain joins TRBV6-5 and TRBJ2-7, with TRBD1 matching 7 bases. With V trimmed by 5 bases and J by 7 bases, 11 bases remained unmatched. The CDR3 spans 14 residues. Germline assignment: CDR1 MNHEY and CDR2 SVGAGI. The CDR3 region is CASSTGTAFVEQYV. The CDR3 region has the DNA TGTGCCAGCAGTACCGGGACAGCCTTTGTTGAGCAGTACGTC.

This chain joins TRBV29-1 and TRBJ2-3; D is unresolved. Trimming took 5 bases from V and 0 from J, leaving 12 bases between them. The CDR3 sequence is 14 residues long. Germline V gene lookup returns CDR1 SQVTM and CDR2 ANQGSEA. CDR3 protein: CSVPRRPSTDTQYF. The CDR3 bases are TGCAGCGTTCCGAGGAGACCCAGCACAGATACGCAGTATTTT.

The rearrangement uses TRBV6-5 and TRBJ2-7, with TRBD1 matching 7 bases. The trim removed 6 bases at V and 0 bases at J, leaving 5 bases unmatched. This CDR3 spans 14 amino acids. Germline assignment: CDR1 MNHEY and CDR2 SVGAGI. As DNA, the CDR3 is TGTGCCAGCAGGACAGGGCTTCTCTCCTACGAGCAGTACTTC. This sequence encodes CASRTGLLSYEQYF.

The chain couples TRBV30 to TRBJ2-7; no clear D gene. Germline CDR1 and CDR2: GTSNPN and SVGIG (reference sequence). This CDR3 contains 12 residues. V was pared by 4 bases and J by 4 bases, with 11 bases between. DNA for the CDR3: TGTGCCTGGACTAAGGGTGCGTACGAGCAGTACTTC. The encoded protein is CAWTKGAYEQYF.

This clone appeared a few times. This chain links TRBV6-6 with TRBJ1-1, with D possibly matching TRBD1 (5 bases). Germline V CDR1 and CDR2: MNHNY, SVGAGI (reference sequence). The CDR3 spans 12 residues. Trimming cost V 10 bases and J 0 bases, with 9 bases left between them. Here the CDR3 DNA reads TGTGCCACCCGGGGGGTGAACACTGAAGCTTTCTTT. It translates to CATRGVNTEAFF.